Following are 3 T cell receptor beta chains from one sample sequenced in a study of cytomegalovirus exposure and HLA in healthy donors. PCR primers comprised 60 Vbeta and 13 Jbeta primers. Only in-frame clones appear in the TCRdb table, and some are missing; sequencing was by immunoSEQ multiplex PCR. The data show 95,000 to 150,000 clones, about three quarters seen once. Sequences were obtained from PBMCs. These receptors all come from a woman aged 40 to 55 in good health and CMV-seropositive.

The chain recombines TRBV11-2 with TRBJ2-7; D is possibly TRBD1 (6 bases). V was clipped by 6 bases and J by 3 bases, with 18 bases between them. This CDR3 has 15 amino acids. Germline V gene sequence: CDR1 SGHAT, CDR2 FQNNGV. As DNA, the CDR3 is TGTGCCAGCAGACCGACTCGGGACACCAGCTACGAGCAGTACTTC. As protein: CASRPTRDTSYEQYF.

The chain carries TRBV14 and TRBJ2-1; a weak D match, TRBD2 (7 bases). V was shortened by 1 base and J by 0 bases, with 25 bases between the two germline ends. This CDR3 has 21 residues. Germline loops: CDR1 SGHDN, CDR2 FVKESK. The CDR3 DNA is TGTGCCAGCAGCCAAGGATGGAGGTTGCGGGGGCCATCGAGCTCCTACAATGAGCAGTTCTTC. This translates into CASSQGWRLRGPSSSYNEQFF.

The J gene is TRBJ1-1, the V gene TRBV7-3, with D tentatively TRBD1 (5 bases). The CDR3 has 14 residues. V lost 2 bases and J lost 1, with 8 bases in between. Germline V gives CDR1 SGHTA, CDR2 FQGTGA. The CDR3 DNA sequence: TGTGCCAGCAGCTTATTAGGGGAGAACACTGAAGCTTTCTTT. It is translated as CASSLLGENTEAFF.